This T cell receptor (beta chain) appears in the sequencing data of a study of OX40 agonist ivuxolimab in advanced cancers. Study in general: Patients in dose escalation had liver, melanoma, kidney or head and neck cancers. Regarding the study as a whole: Some nonresponders likewise displayed low normalized T-cell clonal expansion.

CDR3 length equals 17 residues. Germline CDR1 reads SGHNT; CDR2 reads YYREEE (reference sequence). Trimming took 0 bases from V and 6 from J, leaving 18 bases between them. Concerning this clone: Its antigen is still unknown.

Clones were sequenced by immunoSEQ multiplex PCR, and TCRdb holds only the in-frame ones, with some missing. In the table there are about 54,000 clones, 70% to 90% of which are singletons. V and J are TRBV5-4 and TRBJ1-4, with a weak D call TRBD1 (5 bases). The starting material was CD4+ or CD8+ T cells sorted from blood, obtained in a trial of the OX40 agonist ivuxolimab. The sequence came from an adult with an advanced solid tumor such as melanoma, head and neck, liver or kidney cancer. CDR3 residues: CASSLGSAEEGDEKLFF. The DNA of the CDR3 is TGTGCCAGCAGCTTGGGGTCGGCGGAGGAAGGGGATGAAAAACTGTTTTTT.